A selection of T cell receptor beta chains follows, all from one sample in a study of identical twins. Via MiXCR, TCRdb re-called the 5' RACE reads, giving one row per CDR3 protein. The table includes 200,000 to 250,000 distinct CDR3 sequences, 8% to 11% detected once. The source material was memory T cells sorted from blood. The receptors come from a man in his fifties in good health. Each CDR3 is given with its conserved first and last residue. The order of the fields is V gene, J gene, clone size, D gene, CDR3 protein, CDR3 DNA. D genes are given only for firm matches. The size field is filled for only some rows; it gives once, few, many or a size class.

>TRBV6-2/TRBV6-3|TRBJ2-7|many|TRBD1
CASSYPAGGVSYEQYF
TGTGCCAGCAGTTACCCGGCAGGGGGTGTCTCCTACGAGCAGTACTTC
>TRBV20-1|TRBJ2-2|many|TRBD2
CSASGTSGTGELFF
TGCAGTGCTAGTGGGACTAGTGGAACCGGGGAGCTGTTTTTT
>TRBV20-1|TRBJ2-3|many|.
CSARGGSTDTQYF
TGCAGTGCTAGAGGCGGGAGCACAGATACGCAGTATTTT
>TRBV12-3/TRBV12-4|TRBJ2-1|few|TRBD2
CASKQTSGGNYNEQFF
TGTGCCAGCAAACAGACCAGCGGGGGGAACTACAATGAGCAGTTCTTC
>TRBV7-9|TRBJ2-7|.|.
CASSVDSHYEQYF
TGTGCCAGCAGCGTCGACAGTCACTACGAGCAGTACTTC
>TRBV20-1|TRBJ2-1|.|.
CSASPPAAQYNEQFF
TGCAGTGCTTCTCCTCCCGCAGCCCAGTACAATGAGCAGTTCTTC
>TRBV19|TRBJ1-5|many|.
CASSDYSNQPQHF
TGTGCCAGTAGTGATTATAGCAATCAGCCCCAGCATTTT
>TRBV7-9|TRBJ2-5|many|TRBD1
CASSLGQGGSSETQYF
TGTGCCAGCAGCTTAGGTCAAGGGGGCTCATCGGAGACCCAGTACTTC
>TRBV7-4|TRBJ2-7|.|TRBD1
CASSLEGWTGPYEQYF
TGTGCCAGCAGCTTAGAGGGTTGGACAGGGCCCTACGAGCAGTACTTC
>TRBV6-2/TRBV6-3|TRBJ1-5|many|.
CASSYAAGHQHF
TGTGCCAGCAGTTACGCGGCAGGACACCAGCATTTT
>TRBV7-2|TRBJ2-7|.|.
CASSFGEGVYEQYF
TGTGCCAGCAGCTTCGGGGAGGGGGTCTACGAGCAGTACTTC
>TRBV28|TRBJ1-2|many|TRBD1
CASTIGTGLYGYTF
TGTGCCAGCACCATAGGGACAGGGCTCTATGGCTACACCTTC
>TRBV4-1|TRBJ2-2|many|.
CASSQAPTGSRELFF
TGCGCCAGCAGCCAAGCGCCCACAGGGTCCAGGGAGCTGTTTTTT
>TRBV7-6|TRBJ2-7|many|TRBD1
CASSLEDRGNYEQYF
TGTGCCAGCAGCTTAGAGGACAGGGGAAACTACGAGCAGTACTTC
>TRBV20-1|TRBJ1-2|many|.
CSARPMLGAGYGYTF
TGCAGTGCTAGGCCCATGCTGGGCGCGGGCTATGGCTACACCTTC
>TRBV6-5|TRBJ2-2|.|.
CASSYSFTGELFF
TGTGCCAGCAGTTACTCGTTTACCGGGGAGCTGTTTTTT
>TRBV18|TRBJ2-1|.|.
CASSPGGGHNEQFF
TGTGCCAGCTCACCAGGAGGGGGCCACAATGAGCAGTTCTTC
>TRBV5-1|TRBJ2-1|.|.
CASSEQVQRANEQFF
TGCGCCAGCAGCGAACAGGTTCAGCGGGCCAATGAGCAGTTCTTC
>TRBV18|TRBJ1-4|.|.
CASSRTQENNEKLFF
TGTGCCAGCTCGCGAACACAGGAGAATAATGAAAAACTGTTTTTT
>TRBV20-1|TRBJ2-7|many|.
CSARTRGNSYEQYF
TGCAGTGCTAGGACACGGGGGAACTCCTACGAGCAGTACTTC
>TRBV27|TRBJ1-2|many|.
CASSKQQENYGYTF
TGTGCCAGCAGTAAACAACAGGAAAACTATGGCTACACCTTC
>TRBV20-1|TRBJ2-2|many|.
CSARDMAPVGAGELFF
TGCAGTGCTAGAGATATGGCTCCAGTGGGGGCCGGGGAGCTGTTTTTT
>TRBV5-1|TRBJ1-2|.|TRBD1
CASSLDRGRYGYTF
TGCGCCAGCAGCTTGGACAGGGGGCGATATGGCTACACCTTC
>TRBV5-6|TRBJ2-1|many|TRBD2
CASSELAGVSNEQFF
TGTGCCAGCAGCGAACTAGCGGGGGTCTCCAATGAGCAGTTCTTC
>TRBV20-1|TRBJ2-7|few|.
CSARDLTREQYF
TGCAGTGCTAGAGATTTAACGCGCGAGCAGTACTTC
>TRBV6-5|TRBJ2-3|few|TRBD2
CASSYSLAVGTDTQYF
TGTGCCAGCAGTTATAGTCTAGCGGTGGGGACAGATACGCAGTATTTT
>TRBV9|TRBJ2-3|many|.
CASSGPAGDTQYF
TGTGCCAGCAGCGGGCCAGCGGGAGATACGCAGTATTTT
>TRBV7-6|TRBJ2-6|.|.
CASSLGGWRGGANVLTF
TGTGCCAGCAGCTTAGGAGGATGGCGTGGTGGGGCCAACGTCCTGACTTTC
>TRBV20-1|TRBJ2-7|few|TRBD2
CSARSPSGSEQYF
TGCAGTGCTAGAAGCCCTAGCGGGAGCGAGCAGTACTTC
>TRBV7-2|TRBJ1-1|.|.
CASSLVVRNTEAFF
TGTGCCAGCAGCTTAGTTGTCAGGAACACTGAAGCTTTCTTT
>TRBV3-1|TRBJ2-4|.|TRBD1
CASSQGPGGSNIQYF
TGTGCCAGCAGCCAAGGGCCAGGGGGCTCGAACATTCAGTACTTC
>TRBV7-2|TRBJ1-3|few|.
CASSLAAGAIGNTIYF
TGTGCCAGCAGCTTAGCAGCGGGGGCTATTGGAAACACCATATATTTT
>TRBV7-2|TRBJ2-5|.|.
CASSPPDRRQETQYF
TGTGCCAGCAGCCCCCCGGATAGACGCCAAGAGACCCAGTACTTC
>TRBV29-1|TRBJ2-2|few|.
CSVLGLGSGELFF
TGCAGCGTTTTAGGTTTGGGTTCCGGGGAGCTGTTTTTT
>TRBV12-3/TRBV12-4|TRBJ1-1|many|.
CASSSTGSNTEAFF
TGTGCCAGCAGTTCTACAGGGTCGAACACTGAAGCTTTCTTT
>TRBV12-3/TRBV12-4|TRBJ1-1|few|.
CASRLPGAEAFF
TGTGCCAGCAGGCTACCAGGCGCTGAAGCTTTCTTT
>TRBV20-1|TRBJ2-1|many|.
CSGGGLGYNEQFF
TGCAGTGGGGGGGGCCTAGGGTACAATGAGCAGTTCTTC
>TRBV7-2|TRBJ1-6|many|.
CASSLLGNSPLHF
TGTGCCAGCAGCTTGTTGGGAAATTCACCCCTCCACTTT
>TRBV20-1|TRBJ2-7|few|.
CSARRTAHYEQYF
TGCAGTGCTAGAAGGACAGCTCACTACGAGCAGTACTTC
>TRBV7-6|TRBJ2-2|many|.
CASSLDGPGELFF
TGTGCCAGCAGCTTGGACGGACCCGGGGAGCTGTTTTTT
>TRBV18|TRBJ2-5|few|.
CASSPTAETQYF
TGTGCCAGCTCACCAACCGCAGAGACCCAGTACTTC
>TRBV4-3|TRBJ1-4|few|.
CASSQDRVGNEKLFF
TGCGCCAGCAGCCAAGATCGGGTAGGAAATGAAAAACTGTTTTTT
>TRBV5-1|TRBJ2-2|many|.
CASGLRGANTGELFF
TGCGCCAGCGGCCTAAGGGGAGCCAACACCGGGGAGCTGTTTTTT
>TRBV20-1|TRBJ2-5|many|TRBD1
CSAHRGSGTQYF
TGCAGTGCTCACAGGGGGAGCGGGACCCAGTACTTC
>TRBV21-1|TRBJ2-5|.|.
CASSKVVEGRQETQYF
TGTGCCAGCAGCAAAGTAGTGGAGGGGCGCCAAGAGACCCAGTACTTC
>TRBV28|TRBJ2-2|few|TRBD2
CASTPGTTYTGELFF
TGTGCCAGCACTCCCGGGACTACCTACACCGGGGAGCTGTTTTTT